These 21 T cell receptor beta chains came from one sample sequenced in a study of blood T cells in healthy people across ages. Primed by a sample-barcoded 5' primer and a J-beta primer mix, a second PCR proceeded for about 7 to 12 cycles. Using its own MiXCR run on the 5' RACE reads, TCRdb lists one record per CDR3 protein. Of 800,000 to 950,000 distinct CDR3 sequences in the sample, roughly 52% were seen once. The sequenced sample consisted of blood. The receptors shown here come from a young man in good health.

The chain recombines TRBV2 with TRBJ2-2; unclear D gene. V was trimmed by 3 bases and J by 0 bases, leaving 8 bases between them. Germline assignment: CDR1 SNHLY and CDR2 FYNNEI. CDR3 length: 15 residues. The CDR3 sequence: CASSDPRPNTGELFF. CDR3 nucleotide sequence: TGTGCCAGCAGTGACCCCCGGCCGAACACCGGGGAGCTGTTTTTT.

The chain links TRBV14 to TRBJ2-5, with 9 positions matching TRBD2. The end of the DNA aligns better with TRBJ2-7, so the J call may be wrong. Germline V CDR1 and CDR2: SGHDN, FVKESK. The CDR3 runs to 15 residues. CDR3 protein: CASSQRTAGGYEQYF. The CDR3 DNA sequence: TGTGCCAGCAGCCAAAGGACAGCGGGGGGCTACGAGCAGTACTTC.

V and J are TRBV20-1 and TRBJ2-2; 7 bases line up with TRBD1. V lost 4 bases to trimming and J lost 1 base; unmatched junction nucleotides: 3. The CDR3 is made up of 14 amino acids. The germline gives CDR1 DFQATT, CDR2 SNEGSKA (reference sequence). The CDR3 protein is CSANRDRNTGELFF. Here the CDR3 DNA reads TGCAGTGCTAACCGGGACAGGAACACCGGGGAGCTGTTTTTT.

The chain combines TRBV13 with TRBJ2-7; D perhaps matches TRBD1 (5 bases). The J call is doubtful: the DNA matches TRBJ2-5 better. Germline V gives CDR1 PRHDT, CDR2 FYEKMQ (reference sequence). The CDR3 runs to 13 residues. CDR3 sequence: CASSLRGAETQYF. DNA of the CDR3: TGTGCCAGCAGCTTAAGGGGCGCGGAGACCCAGTACTTC.

The CDR3 sequence: CASSLTGTTNNQETQYF. As DNA, the CDR3 is TGTGCCAGCAGTCTTACCGGGACTACTAACAATCAAGAGACCCAGTACTTC. The chain carries TRBV2 and TRBJ2-5, with TRBD2 identical over 7 bases. Germline V lookup: CDR1 SNHLY, CDR2 FYNNEI. The CDR3 has 17 amino acids. V dropped 5 bases and J dropped 2; count of bases not matched to a gene: 14.

This rearrangement joins TRBV7-9 to TRBJ2-3, with 9 bases that match TRBD2. J was trimmed by 3 bases and V by 3 bases; bases with no gene match: 13. This CDR3 comprises 18 residues. The germline CDR1 and CDR2 sequences are SEHNR and FQNEAQ (reference sequence). The CDR3 DNA reads as TGTGCCAGCAGCTTCCAAAAGTACCTAGCGGGACATACAGATACGCAGTATTTT. Translated: CASSFQKYLAGHTDTQYF.

J is TRBJ1-6 and V is TRBV20-1, with D possibly matching TRBD1 (5 bases). The CDR3 length is 15 residues. Germline V gene sequence: CDR1 DFQATT, CDR2 SNEGSKA (reference sequence). V lost 6 bases and J lost 6, with 18 bases in between. CDR3 in amino acids: CSAPRDADFNSPLHF. Written as DNA, the CDR3 is TGCAGTGCCCCAAGGGACGCCGATTTTAATTCACCCCTCCACTTT.

The V gene is TRBV6-2 or TRBV6-3, the J gene TRBJ2-1; D possibly uses TRBD1 or TRBD2 (6 bases each). The CDR3 extends over 15 amino acids. Trimming shortened V by 6 bases and J by 4 bases, and 16 bases separated the two germline ends. Looked up from germline, CDR1 is MNHEY and CDR2 is SVGEGT. The chain's CDR3 is CASSLPGEVYNEQFF. The CDR3, as DNA: TGTGCCAGCAGCCTCCCAGGGGAGGTTTACAATGAGCAGTTCTTC.

This clonotype is deemed medium-sized. The V call is TRBV4-1, the J call TRBJ2-7; possible D gene TRBD2, 5 bases. The CDR3 runs 14 residues. Germline lookup yields CDR1 MGHRA and CDR2 YSYEKL. The ends were cut back, 2 bases at V and 4 bases at J, with 12 bases in the middle. As DNA, the CDR3 is TGCGCCAGCAGCCAAAGAGTAACGGGGTACGAGCAGTACTTC. This encodes CASSQRVTGYEQYF.

This clonotype has just a few counts. This chain links TRBV27 with TRBJ2-1, with TRBD2 identical over 11 bases. V was pared by 8 bases and J by 6 bases, with 9 bases of the junction left unmatched. The CDR3 is 15 residues long. Germline CDR1 MNHEY, CDR2 SMNVEV (reference sequence). This CDR3 reads CASGFLSGGANEQFF. The CDR3 DNA sequence: TGTGCCAGCGGATTCCTTAGCGGGGGGGCCAATGAGCAGTTCTTC.

V and J are TRBV20-1 and TRBJ2-1; TRBD2 agrees at 7 bases. The J segment lost 3 bases and the V segment lost 2 bases, leaving 4 bases of the junction unmatched. There are 14 residues in the CDR3. Germline V CDR1 and CDR2: DFQATT, SNEGSKA (reference sequence). CDR3 in DNA: TGCAGTGCTAGAAAGGCGGGGGTCTACAATGAGCAGTTCTTC. This sequence encodes CSARKAGVYNEQFF.

The chain is built from TRBV7-6 and TRBJ2-3; tentatively, D is TRBD2 (5 bases). V dropped 6 bases and J dropped 2 bases, with 15 bases sitting between them. Germline V gene lookup returns CDR1 SGHVS and CDR2 FNYEAQ. There are 15 residues in the CDR3. CDR3 loop: CASSHSGSFTDTQYF. The CDR3 nucleotides read TGTGCCAGCAGTCACAGCGGCTCCTTCACAGATACGCAGTATTTT.

The V and J genes are TRBV5-6 and TRBJ2-3, with 7 bases identical to TRBD1. V lost 1 base and J lost 0; bases outside the gene matches: 5. This CDR3 comprises 16 residues. Germline V gene data show CDR1 as SGHDT and CDR2 as YYEEEE. The CDR3 coding sequence is TGTGCCAGCAGCTTGAAGACAGGGTATAGCACAGATACGCAGTATTTT. It codes for CASSLKTGYSTDTQYF.

The CDR3 region has the DNA TGTGCCAGCCTCCCCAGGACGAAAGAGACCCAGTACTTC. Encoded protein: CASLPRTKETQYF. The V and J genes are TRBV6-5 and TRBJ2-5; no clear D gene. The CDR3 sequence is 13 residues long. The V gene lost 8 bases and the J gene lost 3 bases, with 13 bases spanning the gap. Germline values: CDR1 MNHEY, CDR2 SVGAGI.

This clonotype was detected a few times. The chain links TRBV5-1 to TRBJ2-3; possibly TRBD2 for D (6 bases). Germline V gene sequence: CDR1 SGHRS, CDR2 YFSETQ. Trimming took off 4 bases at V and 0 bases at J, with 12 bases between the two ends. This CDR3 contains 15 residues. Here the CDR3 reads CASSTPGTSTDTQYF. The CDR3 region has the DNA TGCGCCAGCAGCACCCCCGGGACTAGCACAGATACGCAGTATTTT.

This clonotype was observed a handful of times. V is TRBV20-1 and J is TRBJ2-5; D may be TRBD1 (6 bases). This CDR3 has 17 residues. Germline loops: CDR1 DFQATT, CDR2 SNEGSKA (reference sequence). V was clipped by 0 bases and J by 2 bases, with 19 bases between them. The CDR3 region is CSARDWGHRVKQETQYF. CDR3 coding DNA: TGCAGTGCTAGAGATTGGGGTCACAGGGTGAAGCAAGAGACCCAGTACTTC.

This clonotype came up a few times. The CDR3 DNA reads TGTGCCAGCAGCCTACTATTGGGACAGCAAGAGACCCAGTACTTC. Translating it yields CASSLLLGQQETQYF. The V call is TRBV12-3 or TRBV12-4, the J call TRBJ2-5, with TRBD1 matching over 7 bases. Trimming removed 6 bases from V and 2 bases from J; junction bases left unmatched: 9. This CDR3 region has 15 residues.

The chain carries TRBV4-1 and TRBJ2-7; 9 nucleotides match TRBD1. The V gene's germline CDR1 is MGHRA and CDR2 YSYEKL. V trimming: 1 base; J trimming: 6 bases; junction bases outside the gene matches: 4. CDR3 length: 14 amino acids. This CDR3 is CASSQGDRDLEQYF. CDR3 DNA sequence: TGCGCCAGCAGCCAAGGGGACAGGGACCTCGAGCAGTACTTC.

Comment on this clonotype: The conserved phenylalanine or tryptophan normally closing the CDR3 is absent here, so this likely arose from a read error. This chain uses TRBV29-1 with TRBJ2-7; D perhaps matches TRBD1 (5 bases). Per the germline V gene, CDR1 is SQVTM and CDR2 is ANQGSEA. There are 14 residues in the CDR3. The V gene lost 4 bases and the J gene lost 0 bases, with 13 bases spanning the gap. This chain's CDR3 is CSVGDSHGSYEQYI. Written as DNA, the CDR3 is TGCAGCGTTGGCGACAGTCACGGCTCCTACGAGCAGTACATC.

This clonotype has just a few counts. The V and J genes are TRBV4-1 and TRBJ2-7; tentative D call: TRBD1 (5 bases). CDR3 length: 12 amino acids. The ends were cut back, 2 bases at V and 5 bases at J, with 7 bases in the middle. Germline CDR1 MGHRA, CDR2 YSYEKL. The CDR3 region is CASSQWGDEQYF. CDR3 coding DNA: TGCGCCAGCAGCCAATGGGGCGACGAGCAGTACTTC.

This chain uses TRBV7-2 with TRBJ2-5; 9 bases are a match to TRBD2. The CDR3 covers 16 residues. With V trimmed by 1 base and J by 2 bases, 5 bases remained unmatched. CDR1 SGHTA and CDR2 FQGNSA come from the germline V gene. The DNA for the CDR3 is TGTGCCAGCAGCTTAGATGCGGGGGGGCTTCAAGAGACCCAGTACTTC. This gives the protein CASSLDAGGLQETQYF. Variable domain in full (rest from reference TRBV7-2 and TRBJ2-5): GAGVSQSPSNKVTEKGKDVELRCDPISGHTALYWYRQSLGQGLEFLIYFQGNSAPDKSGLPSDRFSAERTGGSVSTLTIQRTQQEDSAVYLCASSLDAGGLQETQYFGPGTRLLVL.